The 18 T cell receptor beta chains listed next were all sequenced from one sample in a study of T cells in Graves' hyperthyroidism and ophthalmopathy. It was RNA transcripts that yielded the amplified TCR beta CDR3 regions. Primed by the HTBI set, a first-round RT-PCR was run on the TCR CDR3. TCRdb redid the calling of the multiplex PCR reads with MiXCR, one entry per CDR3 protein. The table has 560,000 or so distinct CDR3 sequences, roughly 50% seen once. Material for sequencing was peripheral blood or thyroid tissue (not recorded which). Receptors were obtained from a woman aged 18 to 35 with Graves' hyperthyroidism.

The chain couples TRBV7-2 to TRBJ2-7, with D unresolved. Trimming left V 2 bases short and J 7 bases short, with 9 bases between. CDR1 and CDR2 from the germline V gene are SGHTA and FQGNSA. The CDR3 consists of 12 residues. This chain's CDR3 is CASSLRIREQYF. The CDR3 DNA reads TGTGCCAGCAGCTTACGGATCCGGGAGCAGTACTTC.

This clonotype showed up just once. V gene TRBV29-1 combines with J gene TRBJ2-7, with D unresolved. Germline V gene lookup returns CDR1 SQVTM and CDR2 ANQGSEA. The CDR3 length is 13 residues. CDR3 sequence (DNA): TGCAGACGAAGTGAGGCCCCAAACTACGAGCAGTACTTC. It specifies CRRSEAPNYEQYF.

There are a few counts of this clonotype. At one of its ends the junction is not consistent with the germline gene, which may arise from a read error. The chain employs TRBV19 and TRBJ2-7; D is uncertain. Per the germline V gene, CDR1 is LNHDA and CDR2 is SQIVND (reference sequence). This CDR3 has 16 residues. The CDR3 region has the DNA TGTGCCAGTAGCTCCAAATTCGGGCAGGCCGCTACCCCGGCGGACTTC. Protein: CASSSKFGQAATPADF.

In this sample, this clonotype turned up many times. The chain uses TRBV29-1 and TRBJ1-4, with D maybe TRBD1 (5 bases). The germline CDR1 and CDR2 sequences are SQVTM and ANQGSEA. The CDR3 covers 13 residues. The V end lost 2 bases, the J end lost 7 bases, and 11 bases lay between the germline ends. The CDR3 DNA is TGCAGCGTTGAACAGGGCGGTAGTGAAAAACTGTTTTTT. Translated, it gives CSVEQGGSEKLFF.

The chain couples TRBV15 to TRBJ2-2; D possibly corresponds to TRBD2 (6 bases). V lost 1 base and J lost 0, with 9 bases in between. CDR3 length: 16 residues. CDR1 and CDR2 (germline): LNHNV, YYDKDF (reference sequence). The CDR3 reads CATSRAGGTNTGELFF. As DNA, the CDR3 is TGTGCCACCAGCAGAGCTGGGGGGACGAACACCGGGGAGCTGTTTTTT.

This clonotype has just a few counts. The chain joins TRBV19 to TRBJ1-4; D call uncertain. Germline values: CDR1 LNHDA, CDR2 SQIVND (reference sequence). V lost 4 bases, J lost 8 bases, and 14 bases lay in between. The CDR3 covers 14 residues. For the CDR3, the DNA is TGTGCCAGTAGTAACGGCCTAGAAGGGGAAAAACTGTTTTTT. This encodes CASSNGLEGEKLFF.

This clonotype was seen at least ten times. The CDR3: CASSSTYYLGYGYTF. As DNA, the CDR3 is TGTGCCAGCAGCTCAACGTACTACTTGGGCTATGGCTACACCTTC. This sequence joins TRBV7-9 and TRBJ1-2; D is unresolved. CDR3 length equals 15 residues. Trimming stripped 4 bases from V and 4 bases from J, with 16 bases between. Per the germline V gene, CDR1 is SEHNR and CDR2 is FQNEAQ (reference sequence).

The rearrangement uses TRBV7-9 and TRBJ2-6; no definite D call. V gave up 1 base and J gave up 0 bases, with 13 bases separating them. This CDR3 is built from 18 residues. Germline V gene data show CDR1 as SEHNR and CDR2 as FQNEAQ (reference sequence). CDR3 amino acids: CASSLEVHGNSGANVLTF. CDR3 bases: TGTGCCAGCAGCTTAGAGGTACACGGAAACTCTGGGGCCAACGTCCTGACTTTC. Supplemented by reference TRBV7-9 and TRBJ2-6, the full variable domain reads DTGVSQNPRHKITKRGQNVTFRCDPISEHNRLYWYRQTLGQGPEFLTYFQNEAQLEKSRLLSDRFSAERPKGSFSTLEIQRTEQGDSAMYLCASSLEVHGNSGANVLTFGAGSRLTVL.

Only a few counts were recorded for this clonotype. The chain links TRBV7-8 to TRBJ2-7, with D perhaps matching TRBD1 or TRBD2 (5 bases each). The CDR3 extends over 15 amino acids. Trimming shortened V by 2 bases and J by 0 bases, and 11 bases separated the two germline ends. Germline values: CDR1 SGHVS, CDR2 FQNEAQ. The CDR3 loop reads CASSLPGRSSYEQYF. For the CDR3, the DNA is TGTGCCAGCAGCTTACCGGGACGTAGCTCCTACGAGCAGTACTTC.

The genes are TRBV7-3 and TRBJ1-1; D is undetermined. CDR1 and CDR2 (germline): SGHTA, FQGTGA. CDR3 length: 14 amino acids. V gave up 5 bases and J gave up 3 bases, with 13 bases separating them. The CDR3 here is CASSPRPADTEAFF. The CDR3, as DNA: TGTGCCAGCAGCCCGAGGCCAGCCGACACTGAAGCTTTCTTT.

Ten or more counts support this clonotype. CDR3 DNA sequence: TGTGCCACCAGTGATTTGCGAGGGGATGGCTACACCTTC. It specifies CATSDLRGDGYTF. The chain links TRBV24-1 to TRBJ1-2; maybe TRBD1 (5 bases). V lost 0 bases, J lost 6 bases, and 7 bases lay in between. The CDR3 is 13 residues long. Germline V lookup: CDR1 KGHDR, CDR2 SFDVKD.

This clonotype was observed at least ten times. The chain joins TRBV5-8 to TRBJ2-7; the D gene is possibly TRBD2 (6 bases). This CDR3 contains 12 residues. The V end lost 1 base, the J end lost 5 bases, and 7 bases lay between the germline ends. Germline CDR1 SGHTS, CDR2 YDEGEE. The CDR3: CASSLWGDEQYF. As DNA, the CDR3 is TGTGCCAGCAGCTTGTGGGGGGACGAGCAGTACTTC.

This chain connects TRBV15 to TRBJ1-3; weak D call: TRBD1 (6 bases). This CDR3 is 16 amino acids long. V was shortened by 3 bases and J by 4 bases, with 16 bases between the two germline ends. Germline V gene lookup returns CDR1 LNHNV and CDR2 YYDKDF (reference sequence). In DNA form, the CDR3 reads TGTGCCACCAGCAGCTTGGTCGCAGGGGTCGGAAACACCATATATTTT. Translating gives CATSSLVAGVGNTIYF.

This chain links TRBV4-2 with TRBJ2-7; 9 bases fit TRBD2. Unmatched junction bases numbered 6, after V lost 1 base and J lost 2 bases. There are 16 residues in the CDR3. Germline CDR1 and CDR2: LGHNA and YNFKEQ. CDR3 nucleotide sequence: TGTGCCAGCAGCCAAGGTAGCGGGAGCCATACCTACGAGCAGTACTTC. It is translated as CASSQGSGSHTYEQYF.

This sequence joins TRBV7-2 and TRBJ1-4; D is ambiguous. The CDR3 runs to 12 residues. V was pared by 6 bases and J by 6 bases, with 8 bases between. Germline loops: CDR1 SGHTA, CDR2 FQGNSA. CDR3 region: CASSYTDEKLFF. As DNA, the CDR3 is TGTGCCAGCAGTTACACAGATGAAAAACTGTTTTTT.

The CDR3 nucleotides are TGTGCTAGAGGGCCGGAAGGGCTCGAGCAGTACTTC. Translating it yields CARGPEGLEQYF. V and J are TRBV2 and TRBJ2-7; maybe TRBD2 (5 bases). Germline V CDR1 and CDR2: SNHLY, FYNNEI. This CDR3 has 12 residues.

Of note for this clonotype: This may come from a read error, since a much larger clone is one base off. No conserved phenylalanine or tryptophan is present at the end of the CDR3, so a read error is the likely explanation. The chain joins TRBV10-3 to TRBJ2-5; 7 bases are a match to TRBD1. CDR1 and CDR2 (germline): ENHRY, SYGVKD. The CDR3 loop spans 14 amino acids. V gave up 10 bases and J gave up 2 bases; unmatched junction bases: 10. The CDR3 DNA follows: TGTGCCACCGTAGACAGGGTTCGACAAGAGACCCAGTACTCC. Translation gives CATVDRVRQETQYS.

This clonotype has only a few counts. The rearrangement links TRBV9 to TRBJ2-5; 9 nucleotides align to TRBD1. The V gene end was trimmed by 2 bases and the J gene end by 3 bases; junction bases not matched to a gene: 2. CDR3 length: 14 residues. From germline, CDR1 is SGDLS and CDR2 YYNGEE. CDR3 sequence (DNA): TGTGCCAGCAGCGTCGGGACAGGGAAAGAGACCCAGTACTTC. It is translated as CASSVGTGKETQYF.